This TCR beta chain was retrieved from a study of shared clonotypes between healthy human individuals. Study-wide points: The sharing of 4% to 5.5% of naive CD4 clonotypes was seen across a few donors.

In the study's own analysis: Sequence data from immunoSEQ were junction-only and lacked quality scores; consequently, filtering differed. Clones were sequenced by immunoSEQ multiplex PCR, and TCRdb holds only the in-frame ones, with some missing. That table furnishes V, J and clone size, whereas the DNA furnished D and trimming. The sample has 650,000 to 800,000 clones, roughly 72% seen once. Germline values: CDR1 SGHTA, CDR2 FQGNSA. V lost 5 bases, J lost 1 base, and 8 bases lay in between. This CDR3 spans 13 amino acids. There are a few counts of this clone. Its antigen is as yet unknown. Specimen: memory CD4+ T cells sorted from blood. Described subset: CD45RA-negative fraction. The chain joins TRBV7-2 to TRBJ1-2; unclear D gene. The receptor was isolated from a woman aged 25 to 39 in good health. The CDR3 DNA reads TGTGCCAGCAGCGGACGGATTAACTATGGCTACACCTTC. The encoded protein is CASSGRINYGYTF.